Here is one T cell receptor (beta chain) with its context. The CDR3 is 14 amino acids. The J segment lost 8 bases and the V segment lost 2 bases, leaving 5 bases of the junction unmatched. Germline loops: CDR1 MNHEY, CDR2 SVGEGT. This entry belongs to a study of T cell responses to AZD1222 COVID-19 vaccine. The table came from immunoSEQ multiplex PCR; TCRdb's copy has only in-frame clones and leaves some out. The table includes about 120,000 clones, more than 85% detected once. The material sequenced was peripheral blood, taken on day 0 of AZD1222 vaccination. The rearrangement joins TRBV6-2 or TRBV6-3 to TRBJ2-3; TRBD2 agrees at 9 bases. This receptor was taken from an adult in good health. For the CDR3, the DNA is TGTGCCAGCAGTTACGCGGGACTAGCCGGTACGCAGTATTTT. As protein: CASSYAGLAGTQYF.